The present T cell receptor beta chain was sequenced within a study of lymphopenia after photon versus proton radiotherapy. Whole-study results and caveats: Under photons, naive T cells and diversity fell while effector/memory populations rose. Post-nadir TCR diversity decline inversely tracked overall survival among those who died. Only patients who died were analyzed for survival; proton advantage is unproven. After the lymphocyte nadir, photon-treated repertoires showed oligoclonal expansion, especially of CD8+ Temra cells.

To note about this clone: Its antigen is as yet unknown.

J gave up 5 bases and V 0 bases, and 5 bases lay outside the gene matches. CDR1 SGDLS and CDR2 YYNGEE come from the germline V gene. The CDR3 is made up of 15 amino acids. TCRdb keeps only in-frame clones here, not all; method: immunoSEQ multiplex PCR. This table has fewer than 25,000 clones, approximately 90% appearing once. The specimen was peripheral blood, collected from a patient treated with proton-based radiotherapy. The clonotype was recovered from a man older than 75 with esophageal cancer. The J gene is TRBJ2-5, the V gene TRBV9; TRBD2 matches 9 bases. The CDR3 nucleotides read TGTGCCAGCAGCGTAGGTGGCGGGGGGGTGGAGACCCAGTACTTC. Protein product: CASSVGGGGVETQYF. The variable domain in full, completed from reference TRBV9 and TRBJ2-5, reads DSGVTQTPKHLITATGQRVTLRCSPRSGDLSVYWYQQSLDQGLQFLIQYYNGEERAKGNILERFSAQQFPDLHSELNLSSLELGDSALYFCASSVGGGGVETQYFGPGTRLLVL.